These T cell receptor beta chains were read from a single sample in a study of regulatory T cells in long-lasting Graves disease. From the multiplex PCR reads, TCRdb called clonotypes with MiXCR, one entry per CDR3 protein. The data show hundreds of thousands of distinct CDR3 sequences, 15% to 19% seen once. Sequencing was performed on peripheral blood mononuclear cells (PBMCs), taken at new diagnosis, from a patient treated with antithyroid drugs. These receptors all stem from a female donor with Graves disease. Each CDR3 is given with its conserved first and last residue.

TRBV30,TRBJ1-1,CAWAFTEAFF
TRBV27,TRBJ1-2,CASSSKLTPRDSGPPNYGYTF
TRBV20-1,TRBJ2-3,CSARGSVSTDTQYF
TRBV7-2,TRBJ1-6,CASSSYRGPNSPLHF
TRBV11-2,TRBJ1-2,CASSLLQGALIYGYTF
TRBV6-1,TRBJ1-5,CASSGQSRGAQHF
TRBV28,TRBJ2-2,CAHSEGTRMSANTGELFF
TRBV5-1,TRBJ2-7,CASSRGVYEQYF
TRBV27,TRBJ2-3,CASSRQGGSSTDTQYF
TRBV5-1,TRBJ1-1,CASSLGSGVRKTEAFF
TRBV11-2,TRBJ2-5,CASSSTGQLETQYF
TRBV5-5,TRBJ2-6,CASSSGQGAAGANVLTF
TRBV27,TRBJ2-1,CASSPITQNEQFF
TRBV12-3/TRBV12-4,TRBJ2-3,CASSSPGLPNTQYF
TRBV12-3/TRBV12-4,TRBJ2-3,CASSPGQRSTDTQYF
TRBV9,TRBJ2-7,CASSVTSGSPGQQYF
TRBV2,TRBJ2-5,CASSEGRLAGPTGETQYF
TRBV3-1,TRBJ2-1,CASSQDGGGSYNEQFF
TRBV6-1,TRBJ1-2,CATRRAGTSSNYGYTF
TRBV20-1,TRBJ1-2,CSARDNRLGFDGYTF
TRBV27,TRBJ2-7,CASSPTLPRWREGHTGHEQYF
TRBV12-3/TRBV12-4,TRBJ2-5,CASSFRLTSGNQETQYF
TRBV12-3/TRBV12-4,TRBJ2-2,CASQPAGVETGELFF
TRBV9,TRBJ2-2,CASSSGQGPLLGTGELFF
TRBV12-3/TRBV12-4,TRBJ2-6,CASSLGPRGTLSGANVLTF
TRBV7-2,TRBJ2-1,CASSLQGPVHNEQFF
TRBV6-5,TRBJ2-1,CASSYLGGGDNEQFF
TRBV7-6,TRBJ2-1,CASSLGAHNEQFF
TRBV6-1,TRBJ1-1,CASSAPQGTIKNTEAFF
TRBV20-1,TRBJ2-5,CSASSLGTQYF
TRBV12-3/TRBV12-4,TRBJ2-2,CASSSPGQGTGELFF
TRBV30,TRBJ1-5,CAWRLNQPQHF
TRBV7-9,TRBJ2-6,CASSPSGGGANVLTF
TRBV29-1,TRBJ1-2,CSAKRGIYGYTF
TRBV11-1,TRBJ1-4,CASSSSTGSNEKLFF
TRBV5-5,TRBJ1-2,CASSLGQASYDGYTF
TRBV11-2,TRBJ2-3,CASSLAPTSRYTQYF
TRBV5-1,TRBJ2-7,CASSLDLNEQYF
TRBV29-1,TRBJ2-1,CSVWTEPYNEQFF
TRBV10-3,TRBJ2-4,CAISERNSENIQYF
TRBV4-1,TRBJ2-3,CASLGGDRLGDTQYF
TRBV6-2/TRBV6-3,TRBJ1-3,CASSEAIDTIYF
TRBV24-1,TRBJ1-5,CATSDPGGESQPQHF
TRBV5-6,TRBJ2-7,CASTGTGNEQYF
TRBV4-1,TRBJ1-2,CASSQGQGENYGYTF
TRBV30,TRBJ1-1,CAWSVFSESEAFF
TRBV7-2,-,CASSQTLIETQYF
TRBV5-1,TRBJ2-1,CASSLGEGVFNEQFF